This TCR beta chain was captured by sequencing in a study of T cells in Graves' hyperthyroidism and ophthalmopathy. Germline CDR1 and CDR2: SNHLY and FYNNEI. CDR3 length: 14 residues. V lost 6 bases, J lost 5 bases, and 7 bases stayed unmatched. Patients with uncontrolled infections, other autoimmune diseases, pregnancy or lactation were excluded. Based on clinical symptoms, serum thyroxine and TRAb, thyroid ultrasound and orbital computed tomography, diagnoses were reached. Researchers took RNA transcripts and amplified the TCR beta CDR3 regions from them. A first-round RT-PCR of the TCR CDR3 used the HTBI primer set. Using its own MiXCR run on the multiplex PCR reads, TCRdb lists one record per CDR3 protein. The sample contains 600,000 to 900,000 distinct CDR3 sequences, 16% of which appear only once. The sample holds many counts of this clonotype.

This receptor was taken from a young man with Graves' hyperthyroidism. This chain links TRBV2 with TRBJ2-7; 10 bases align to TRBD2. Source material: blood. The CDR3 DNA reads TGTGCCAGCAGGGAGCGGGAGGGCCAGGACGAGCAGTACTTC. Translated, it gives CASREREGQDEQYF.